The 18 T cell receptor beta chains presented below share a single source sample, sequenced in a study of T-cell memory formation after mild COVID-19. TCRdb re-called the 5' RACE reads through MiXCR, storing one row per CDR3 protein. The sample holds roughly 610,000 distinct CDR3 sequences; approximately 15% are singletons and the top ten take 8.1%. The sample taken for sequencing was PBMCs or a T cell subset sorted from them (not recorded which). These receptors came from an adult woman who had mild COVID-19 (a few samples of this study predate the infection). Cell type and time point are not known.

This clonotype was seen many times. The V gene is TRBV5-1, the J gene TRBJ2-7; 8 bases fit TRBD2. Germline assignment: CDR1 SGHRS and CDR2 YFSETQ. V lost 4 bases to trimming and J lost 7 bases; unmatched junction nucleotides: 10. The CDR3 spans 14 residues. The CDR3 loop is CASSTTSALVEQYF. CDR3 DNA: TGCGCCAGCAGCACGACTAGCGCCCTTGTAGAGCAGTACTTC.

There are a few counts of this clonotype. This chain connects TRBV7-2 to TRBJ2-1; TRBD2 matches 12 bases. The CDR3 contains 16 residues. Trimming took 3 bases from V and 8 from J; bases not matched to a gene: 8. Germline V gives CDR1 SGHTA, CDR2 FQGNSA. In nucleotides, the CDR3 is TGTGCCAGCAGCTTGACCCGACTAGCGGGAGTTGATGAGCAGTTCTTC. Translated, it gives CASSLTRLAGVDEQFF.

The gene calls are TRBV12-3 or TRBV12-4 and TRBJ2-7; D may be TRBD1 (6 bases). The V and J ends lost 8 bases and 2 bases respectively, with 7 bases between them. The CDR3 has 11 residues. The CDR3 DNA reads as TGTGCCAGCGGACAGACCTACGAGCAGTACTTC. This encodes CASGQTYEQYF.

The chain is built from TRBV7-9 and TRBJ2-1, with D possibly matching TRBD1 (7 bases). Germline-derived CDR1 and CDR2 are SEHNR and FQNEAQ (reference sequence). This CDR3 is built from 16 residues. V was shortened by 2 bases and J by 2 bases, with 13 bases between the two germline ends. DNA of the CDR3: TGTGCCAGCAGCTTATTCCGGGGGACAGCCTACAATGAGCAGTTCTTC. Translation: CASSLFRGTAYNEQFF.

The CDR3 region has the DNA TGCAGTGCACAGGGGCCCTCCTACGAGCAGTACTTC. Amino acids: CSAQGPSYEQYF. The J gene is TRBJ2-7, the V gene TRBV20-1, with TRBD1 identical over 7 bases. CDR3 size: 12 residues. V shed 6 bases, J shed 0 bases, and the junction held 2 bases outside the gene matches. From germline, CDR1 is DFQATT and CDR2 SNEGSKA (reference sequence).

This clonotype was found many times. The chain combines TRBV10-3 with TRBJ1-3; TRBD1 matches at 8 bases. With 7 bases clipped from V and 0 bases from J, the junction kept 8 bases outside the gene matches. The CDR3 sequence is 16 residues long. Germline V CDR1 and CDR2: ENHRY, SYGVKD. Here the CDR3 reads CAITPGQGYSGNTIYF. The CDR3 DNA reads as TGTGCCATCACCCCCGGACAGGGCTACTCTGGAAACACCATATATTTT.

The chain employs TRBV24-1 and TRBJ1-2; 12 nucleotides match TRBD1. The CDR3 loop spans 17 amino acids. Germline values: CDR1 KGHDR, CDR2 SFDVKD. V trimming: 4 bases; J trimming: 0 bases; junction bases outside the gene matches: 5. The CDR3 spells CATSEGGQGAANYGYTF. CDR3 sequence (DNA): TGTGCCACCAGTGAGGGGGGACAGGGGGCTGCTAACTATGGCTACACCTTC.

This chain links TRBV7-6 with TRBJ2-1; 10 bases agree with TRBD2. The CDR3 consists of 15 residues. Germline V gene lookup returns CDR1 SGHVS and CDR2 FNYEAQ. J gave up 5 bases and V 5 bases, and 6 bases lay outside the gene matches. The CDR3 DNA is TGTGCCAGCAGCGAGCCTAGCGGGGGAAACAATGAGCAGTTCTTC. This gives the protein CASSEPSGGNNEQFF.

In this sample, this clonotype turned up a few times. V is TRBV5-1 and J is TRBJ2-1; D call uncertain. Germline loops: CDR1 SGHRS, CDR2 YFSETQ. The CDR3 has 13 amino acids. Between the trimmed V and J ends, which lost 6 bases and 4 bases, there was a span of 11 bases. CDR3 DNA: TGCGCCAGCAACGACATAGGATACAATGAGCAGTTCTTC. Encoded protein: CASNDIGYNEQFF.

This rearrangement joins TRBV12-3 or TRBV12-4 to TRBJ2-1; the D gene is possibly TRBD2 (6 bases). The CDR3 length is 13 residues. The germline V and J ends were trimmed by 6 bases and 9 bases, with 15 bases remaining between them. The CDR3 DNA follows: TGTGCCAGCAGCCCGGGAGCAGGTCGTGAGCAGTTCTTC. It encodes CASSPGAGREQFF.

The gene calls are TRBV2 and TRBJ2-2; no clear D gene. V was cut by 1 base and J by 6 bases, with 12 bases left in between. Germline V lookup: CDR1 SNHLY, CDR2 FYNNEI. The CDR3 is made up of 15 amino acids. CDR3 protein: CASSEGGTIAGELFF. Here the CDR3 DNA reads TGTGCCAGCAGTGAAGGTGGTACTATCGCCGGGGAGCTGTTTTTT.

The rearrangement uses TRBV25-1 and TRBJ1-6; D might be TRBD1 (5 bases). Germline-derived CDR1 and CDR2 are MGHDK and SYGVNS. The CDR3 runs to 13 residues. With 7 bases removed from V and 8 bases from J, the gap between germline ends came to 12 bases. The CDR3 is CASKVREDSPLHF. The CDR3 DNA reads as TGTGCCAGCAAAGTCAGGGAAGATTCACCCCTCCACTTT.

This chain joins TRBV12-3 or TRBV12-4 and TRBJ1-6; TRBD1 matches at 10 bases. This CDR3 is 15 amino acids long. Trimming removed 6 bases from V and 8 bases from J; junction bases left unmatched: 7. The DNA for the CDR3 is TGTGCCAGCAGCCGGATGACAGGGGGCGATTCACCCCTCCACTTT. It is translated as CASSRMTGGDSPLHF.

This sequence joins TRBV7-8 and TRBJ2-1; possibly TRBD2 for D (7 bases). This CDR3 spans 17 amino acids. Germline values: CDR1 SGHVS, CDR2 FQNEAQ. The ends were cut back, 5 bases at V and 3 bases at J, with 20 bases in the middle. The CDR3 DNA reads as TGTGCCAGCAGCCCCCGTCCGGGCGGGGGCCGCTACAATGAGCAGTTCTTC. Encoded protein: CASSPRPGGGRYNEQFF.

In this sample, this clonotype turned up a few times. The chain links TRBV7-3 to TRBJ2-3, with D perhaps TRBD2 (6 bases). The CDR3 contains 16 residues. The germline V and J ends were trimmed by 3 bases and 0 bases, with 13 bases remaining between them. CDR1 and CDR2 (germline): SGHTA, FQGTGA. In DNA form, the CDR3 reads TGTGCCAGCAGCTTCGAGCGGGCCCTAAGCACAGATACGCAGTATTTT. Its protein is CASSFERALSTDTQYF.

The V call is TRBV19, the J call TRBJ2-3; no definite D call. From germline, CDR1 is LNHDA and CDR2 SQIVND (reference sequence). The CDR3 contains 16 residues. Trimming removed 4 bases at V and 0 bases at J, with 14 bases between. CDR3 sequence (DNA): TGTGCCAGTAGTACGTGGACCGGAGTAAGCACAGATACGCAGTATTTT. This encodes CASSTWTGVSTDTQYF.

This clonotype came up a few times. The chain carries TRBV20-1 and TRBJ2-1, with 13 nucleotides matching TRBD2. Per the germline V gene, CDR1 is DFQATT and CDR2 is SNEGSKA (reference sequence). The CDR3 has 16 amino acids. V lost 0 bases, J lost 2 bases, and 1 base stayed unmatched. The CDR3 reads CSAREGLAGPYNEQFF. The CDR3 nucleotides read TGCAGTGCTAGAGAGGGACTAGCGGGGCCCTACAATGAGCAGTTCTTC.

This clonotype was found a few times. V is TRBV7-2 and J is TRBJ1-1; D is perhaps TRBD1 (5 bases). Germline CDR1 SGHTA, CDR2 FQGNSA. Trimming pared 5 bases from V and 6 bases from J, leaving 10 bases between. The CDR3 covers 12 residues. CDR3 DNA sequence: TGTGCCAGCAGCAACGGGGGTCCTGAAGCTTTCTTT. It specifies CASSNGGPEAFF.